This T cell receptor (beta chain) was sequenced in a study of OX40 agonist ivuxolimab in advanced cancers. Turning to the study itself: A history of anti-PD-1, anti-PD-L1 or anti-CTLA-4 therapy was acceptable, and roughly 40% had some.

CDR1 and CDR2 from the germline V gene are SGHRS and YFSETQ. V lost 6 bases and J lost 6; bases outside the gene matches: 13. CDR3 length: 15 amino acids. The study sampled blood at baseline, cycle 4 day 1, and cycle 7 day 1. The table came from immunoSEQ multiplex PCR; TCRdb's copy has only in-frame clones and leaves some out. The sample includes about 100,000 clones, around nine tenths seen only once; the top ten take under 0.4%. Findings of the study overall: In the 0.1 to 3.0 mg/kg range, CD4+ and CD8+ blood T cells had expanded clonally by week 6. Relative to CD4+, CD8+ T cells held more expanded clones on average.

Comments on this clone: Its target is not known.

The chain has TRBV5-1 and TRBJ2-3, with 7 bases fitting TRBD1. The sequence was obtained from an adult with an advanced solid tumor such as melanoma, head and neck, liver or kidney cancer. Here the sequenced sample was CD4+ or CD8+ T cells sorted from blood, taken in a trial of the OX40 agonist ivuxolimab. CDR3 region: CASNLGDRASDTQYF. CDR3 nucleotides: TGCGCCAGCAACCTGGGGGACAGAGCAAGCGATACGCAGTATTTT.